These 29 T cell receptor beta chains came from one sample sequenced in a study of Ad26.COV2.S vaccination and SARS-CoV-2 variants. TCRdb's copy holds only in-frame clones and misses some; the assay was immunoSEQ multiplex PCR. The sample contains about 680,000 clones, around 92% of which appear only once. Treatment indicated: 19 received Ad26.COV2.S at low or high dose, single or two shots; 5 received placebo; per-sample allocation not given. Material that was analyzed had been drawn on day 63 after the first vaccine or placebo injection. Source: peripheral blood, taken in a trial of Ad26.COV2.S vaccine versus placebo. The receptors stem from a person between 18 and 60 years old who received the Ad26.COV2.S COVID-19 vaccine or a placebo.

A remark on this clone: Other DNA sequences in this sample translate to the same CDR3. J is TRBJ1-5 and V is TRBV12-3 or TRBV12-4; TRBD1 matches at 7 bases. This CDR3 comprises 13 residues. Unmatched junction bases numbered 6, after V lost 9 bases and J lost 4 bases. The CDR3 region is CASSGQSNQPQHF. CDR3 sequence (DNA): TGTGCCAGTTCGGGACAGTCTAATCAGCCCCAGCATTTT.

The J gene is TRBJ2-1, the V gene TRBV4-2, with 9 bases that match TRBD2. With V trimmed by 1 base and J by 6 bases, 4 bases remained unmatched. Germline-derived CDR1 and CDR2 are LGHNA and YNFKEQ. The CDR3 is 15 amino acids. The CDR3 sequence: CASSQGAGGRNEQFF. The CDR3 DNA sequence: TGTGCCAGCAGCCAAGGGGCGGGGGGGCGCAATGAGCAGTTCTTC.

The table lists this clone with a count of one. The chain has TRBV30 and TRBJ2-3; 9 positions agree with TRBD2. This CDR3 is 16 amino acids long. Germline CDR1 reads GTSNPN; CDR2 reads SVGIG (reference sequence). Losses at the gene ends were 1 base for V and 5 bases for J; bases not matched to a gene: 10. Here the CDR3 reads CAWSGLPSGEVDTQYF. As DNA, the CDR3 is TGTGCCTGGAGTGGTTTGCCTAGCGGGGAGGTAGATACGCAGTATTTT. The whole variable domain, filled in from reference TRBV30 and TRBJ2-3, reads SQTIHQWPATLVQPVGSPLSLECTVEGTSNPNLYWYRQAAGRGLQLLFYSVGIGQISSEVPQNLSASRPQDRQFILSSKKLLLSDSGFYLCAWSGLPSGEVDTQYFGPGTRLTVL.

The chain links TRBV7-2 to TRBJ2-5; TRBD2 agrees at 7 bases. The CDR3 loop spans 13 amino acids. V was clipped by 4 bases and J by 2 bases; unmatched bases: 1. Germline-derived CDR1 and CDR2 are SGHTA and FQGNSA. The CDR3 sequence is CASSWGGQETQYF. The CDR3 DNA follows: TGTGCCAGCAGCTGGGGGGGGCAAGAGACCCAGTACTTC. Based on the CDR3 plus reference TRBV7-2 and TRBJ2-5, the full variable domain is GAGVSQSPSNKVTEKGKDVELRCDPISGHTALYWYRQSLGQGLEFLIYFQGNSAPDKSGLPSDRFSAERTGGSVSTLTIQRTQQEDSAVYLCASSWGGQETQYFGPGTRLLVL.

In its sample, this clone was seen a few times. The chain has TRBV6-5 and TRBJ2-7; 8 positions agree with TRBD2. With V trimmed by 5 bases and J by 9 bases, 12 bases remained unmatched. The V gene's germline CDR1 is MNHEY and CDR2 SVGAGI. The CDR3 has 14 residues. The CDR3 DNA sequence: TGTGCCAGCAGTCCCGAGAGTAGCGGGGCTAGGCAGTACTTC. Translating gives CASSPESSGARQYF.

This sequence joins TRBV7-9 and TRBJ1-1; D gene ambiguous. The CDR3 covers 12 residues. Germline V gene lookup returns CDR1 SEHNR and CDR2 FQNEAQ (reference sequence). V gave up 1 base and J gave up 3 bases, with 3 bases separating them. The CDR3 DNA is TGTGCCAGCAGCTTAGGGTACACTGAAGCTTTCTTT. Its translation is CASSLGYTEAFF.

In its sample, this clone was seen once. The rearrangement links TRBV28 to TRBJ2-7; 8 bases are shared with TRBD2. Per germline, CDR1 MDHEN and CDR2 SYDVKM. The CDR3 is 14 amino acids. V lost 5 bases to trimming and J lost 2 bases; unmatched junction nucleotides: 5. The DNA for the CDR3 is TGTGCCAGCAGTATGGGACTAGTTCCCTACGAGCAGTACTTC. Translated: CASSMGLVPYEQYF.

The J gene is TRBJ2-1, the V gene TRBV5-5, with D hard to call. Trimming removed 1 base from V and 6 bases from J, with 14 bases in between. Germline lookup yields CDR1 SGHKS and CDR2 YYEKEE (reference sequence). The CDR3 is 15 residues long. CDR3: CASSLYGSEANEQFF. Written as DNA, the CDR3 is TGTGCCAGCAGCTTGTACGGAAGCGAGGCCAATGAGCAGTTCTTC.

The chain is built from TRBV10-3 and TRBJ1-2; tentatively, D is TRBD1 (6 bases). The V gene's germline CDR1 is ENHRY and CDR2 SYGVKD. The CDR3 consists of 15 residues. V was shortened by 0 bases and J by 2 bases, with 10 bases between the two germline ends. The CDR3 DNA reads TGTGCCATCAGTGAGTCCGGGGGGCTGAACTATGGCTACACCTTC. Its protein product is CAISESGGLNYGYTF.

This rearrangement joins TRBV7-2 to TRBJ1-1; weak D call: TRBD1 (5 bases). Trimming pared 1 base from V and 4 bases from J, leaving 19 bases between. The germline V gene encodes CDR1 SGHTA and CDR2 FQGNSA. This CDR3 has 17 residues. CDR3 bases: TGTGCCAGCAGCTTAGTCCCCGGGGCAGGCGGCATCACTGAAGCTTTCTTT. Protein: CASSLVPGAGGITEAFF.

The chain employs TRBV6-2 or TRBV6-3 and TRBJ1-1; D is unresolved. V lost 4 bases and J lost 4, with 10 bases in between. The length of the CDR3 is 13 residues. Germline CDR1 reads MNHEY; CDR2 reads SVGEGT. The chain's CDR3 is CASSFGLGTEAFF. The CDR3 DNA is TGTGCCAGCAGTTTTGGCTTGGGCACTGAAGCTTTCTTT.

This clone is a singleton in its sample. The V gene is TRBV4-3, the J gene TRBJ1-6; D may be TRBD1 (5 bases). CDR1 LGHNA and CDR2 YSLEER come from the germline V gene. V dropped 6 bases and J dropped 0 bases, with 18 bases sitting between them. This CDR3 spans 18 amino acids. CDR3 in amino acids: CASSYSGHRGSYNSPLHF. As DNA, the CDR3 is TGCGCCAGCAGTTACTCGGGGCACCGGGGCTCCTATAATTCACCCCTCCACTTT.

On this clone itself: This sample also contains other DNA sequences that code for the same CDR3. The chain is built from TRBV18 and TRBJ2-1, with a weak D call TRBD1 (7 bases). V dropped 3 bases and J dropped 3 bases, with 9 bases sitting between them. This CDR3 region has 14 residues. CDR1 KGHSH and CDR2 LQKENI come from the germline V gene. The CDR3 here is CASSPRDSYNEQFF. The CDR3 DNA sequence: TGTGCCAGCTCACCGCGGGACAGCTACAATGAGCAGTTCTTC.

The chain is built from TRBV7-2 and TRBJ2-1; 8 nucleotides line up with TRBD2. Germline V gene data show CDR1 as SGHTA and CDR2 as FQGNSA. The CDR3 is made up of 16 amino acids. After removal of 1 base from V and 0 bases from J, the junction contained 2 bases not matched to a gene. The CDR3 spells CASSLESGSSYNEQFF. CDR3 nucleotide sequence: TGTGCCAGCAGCTTAGAAAGCGGGAGCTCCTACAATGAGCAGTTCTTC. The full variable domain, rest sourced from reference TRBV7-2 and TRBJ2-1, is GAGVSQSPSNKVTEKGKDVELRCDPISGHTALYWYRQSLGQGLEFLIYFQGNSAPDKSGLPSDRFSAERTGGSVSTLTIQRTQQEDSAVYLCASSLESGSSYNEQFFGPGTRLTVL.

The chain carries TRBV12-3 or TRBV12-4 and TRBJ1-1; TRBD1 is a possible D gene (6 bases). The V gene lost 8 bases and the J gene lost 11 bases, with 15 bases spanning the gap. The CDR3 runs to 11 residues. Written as DNA, the CDR3 is TGTGCCAGCGGCTTGGGGGGCGGGGCTTTCTTT. Translation: CASGLGGGAFF.

The chain employs TRBV29-1 and TRBJ2-7; no firm D call. Trimming removed 5 bases at V and 2 bases at J, with 16 bases between. The germline V gene has CDR1 SQVTM and CDR2 ANQGSEA. The CDR3 is 14 amino acids. The chain's CDR3 is CSVIGPDRPYEQYF. CDR3 bases: TGCAGCGTTATAGGCCCGGACCGACCCTACGAGCAGTACTTC.

The V call is TRBV6-1, the J call TRBJ2-3, with TRBD2 identical over 12 bases. V trimming: 4 bases; J trimming: 6 bases; junction bases outside the gene matches: 8. This CDR3 contains 16 residues. Germline V CDR1 and CDR2: MNHNS, SASEGT. The CDR3 loop is CASSVGTSGSVDTQYF. The CDR3 DNA sequence: TGTGCCAGCAGTGTCGGGACTAGCGGGTCAGTCGATACGCAGTATTTT.

This sequence joins TRBV5-8 and TRBJ1-2, with D unresolved. Looked up from germline, CDR1 is SGHTS and CDR2 is YDEGEE. V shed 2 bases and J shed 5 bases, with 10 bases lying between them. The CDR3 runs 13 residues. The CDR3 DNA sequence: TGTGCCAGCAGCTTAGCTCGGGAGTATGGCTACACCTTC. Protein sequence: CASSLAREYGYTF.

The rearrangement joins TRBV9 to TRBJ1-1; tentative D call: TRBD1 (5 bases). CDR3 length: 15 amino acids. Germline CDR1 SGDLS, CDR2 YYNGEE. V lost 0 bases and J lost 3, with 12 bases in between. CDR3 nucleotides: TGTGCCAGCAGCGTAGCTACAGGAGGGGACACTGAAGCTTTCTTT. The encoded protein is CASSVATGGDTEAFF.

The chain employs TRBV29-1 and TRBJ1-1; D might be TRBD1 (5 bases). The CDR3 sequence is 14 residues long. Germline assignment: CDR1 SQVTM and CDR2 ANQGSEA. The germline V and J ends were trimmed by 5 bases and 0 bases, with 13 bases remaining between them. The CDR3 DNA follows: TGCAGCGTTCGCATAGGGGTGATGAACACTGAAGCTTTCTTT. Its protein product is CSVRIGVMNTEAFF.

This sequence joins TRBV29-1 and TRBJ1-1; the D gene is possibly TRBD1 (5 bases). Germline-derived CDR1 and CDR2 are SQVTM and ANQGSEA. V was cut by 7 bases and J by 10 bases, with 22 bases left in between. The length of the CDR3 is 13 residues. The chain's CDR3 is CSAEGTPAGVAFF. The CDR3 DNA reads TGCAGCGCCGAAGGGACCCCCGCCGGGGTAGCTTTCTTT.

Points on this clone: Other DNA sequences in this sample translate to the same CDR3. The chain uses TRBV19 and TRBJ1-5; perhaps TRBD1 as D (6 bases). The ends were cut back, 4 bases at V and 2 bases at J, with 12 bases in the middle. CDR1 and CDR2 from the germline V gene are LNHDA and SQIVND (reference sequence). There are 15 residues in the CDR3. The chain's CDR3 is CASSTTGGGNQPQHF. The CDR3 nucleotides are TGTGCCAGTAGTACCACGGGGGGCGGCAATCAGCCCCAGCATTTT. The full variable domain, with the rest looked up from reference TRBV19 and TRBJ1-5, is DGGITQSPKYLFRKEGQNVTLSCEQNLNHDAMYWYRQDPGQGLRLIYYSQIVNDFQKGDIAEGYSVSREKKESFPLTVTSAQKNPTAFYLCASSTTGGGNQPQHFGDGTRLSIL.

The rearrangement uses TRBV19 and TRBJ1-5; D gene ambiguous. CDR3 length: 15 residues. Looked up from germline, CDR1 is LNHDA and CDR2 is SQIVND (reference sequence). V dropped 3 bases and J dropped 0 bases, with 9 bases sitting between them. The CDR3 region is CASSMETTSNQPQHF. The CDR3 DNA follows: TGTGCCAGTAGTATGGAGACAACTAGCAATCAGCCCCAGCATTTT.

This chain joins TRBV4-3 and TRBJ2-3, with D possibly being TRBD2 (6 bases). Germline V CDR1 and CDR2: LGHNA, YSLEER. V was clipped by 4 bases and J by 1 base, with 15 bases between them. The CDR3 totals 16 residues. CDR3 coding DNA: TGCGCCAGCAGCCCCGGTCCGGGGGTGGGCACAGATACGCAGTATTTT. This translates into CASSPGPGVGTDTQYF.

This clone was detected only once. The chain couples TRBV6-5 to TRBJ2-2; D might be TRBD1 (6 bases). Germline CDR1 is MNHEY and CDR2 is SVGAGI. The CDR3 has 14 residues. V was cut by 6 bases and J by 3 bases, with 11 bases left in between. CDR3 protein: CASRGQKYTGELFF. The CDR3 DNA follows: TGTGCCAGCAGAGGACAGAAATACACCGGGGAGCTGTTTTTT.

The chain carries TRBV15 and TRBJ1-3; no definite D call. Trimming pared 0 bases from V and 4 bases from J, leaving 13 bases between. The CDR3 runs to 16 residues. Germline-derived CDR1 and CDR2 are LNHNV and YYDKDF (reference sequence). CDR3 DNA sequence: TGTGCCACCAGCAGAGATAGTAGGCAGAACGGAAACACCATATATTTT. The encoded protein is CATSRDSRQNGNTIYF.

This clone was picked up one time. The V gene is TRBV10-3, the J gene TRBJ1-1; TRBD1 aligns across 7 bases. This CDR3 has 14 residues. Germline CDR1 reads ENHRY; CDR2 reads SYGVKD. With V trimmed by 7 bases and J by 1 base, 6 bases remained unmatched. The CDR3 loop reads CAITPGDRNTEAFF. CDR3 nucleotide sequence: TGTGCCATCACCCCGGGGGACAGGAACACTGAAGCTTTCTTT.

This chain links TRBV28 with TRBJ2-6; D is unresolved. Germline V gene lookup returns CDR1 MDHEN and CDR2 SYDVKM. There are 16 residues in the CDR3. Trimming pared 4 bases from V and 0 bases from J, leaving 10 bases between. For the CDR3, the DNA is TGTGCCAGCAGTTCTGCTGCAAGCTCTGGGGCCAACGTCCTGACTTTC. Its protein product is CASSSAASSGANVLTF.

The chain combines TRBV5-8 with TRBJ1-2; TRBD1 aligns across 11 bases. The germline gives CDR1 SGHTS, CDR2 YDEGEE. After removal of 2 bases from V and 5 bases from J, the junction contained 5 bases not matched to a gene. The CDR3 is 15 amino acids. The CDR3 is CASSFGQGAHYGYTF. DNA of the CDR3: TGTGCCAGCAGCTTTGGACAGGGGGCGCATTATGGCTACACCTTC.